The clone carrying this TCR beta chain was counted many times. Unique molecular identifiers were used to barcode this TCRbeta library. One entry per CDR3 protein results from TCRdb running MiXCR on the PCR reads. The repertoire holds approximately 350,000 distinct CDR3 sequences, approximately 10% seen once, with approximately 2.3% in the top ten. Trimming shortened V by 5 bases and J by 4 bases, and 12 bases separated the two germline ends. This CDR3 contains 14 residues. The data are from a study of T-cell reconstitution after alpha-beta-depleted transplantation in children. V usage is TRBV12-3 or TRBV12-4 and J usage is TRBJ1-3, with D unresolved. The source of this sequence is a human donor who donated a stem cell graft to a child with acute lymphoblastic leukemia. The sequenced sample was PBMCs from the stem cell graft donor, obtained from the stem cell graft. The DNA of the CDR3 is TGTGCCAGCAGTAGAAGCAGTAGGGGAAACACCATATATTTT. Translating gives CASSRSSRGNTIYF.